This T cell receptor beta chain was profiled in a study of PD-1 blockade in classical Hodgkin lymphoma. The overall study: Intravenous infusions of nivolumab 3 mg/kg reached patients every 2 weeks.

The CDR3 runs 12 residues. The germline V and J ends were trimmed by 3 bases and 7 bases, with 7 bases remaining between them. Per the germline V gene, CDR1 is SGHTA and CDR2 is FQGTGA. Generated by immunoSEQ multiplex PCR, the TCRdb table keeps only in-frame clones and is missing some. In the table there are 40,000 to 55,000 clones, roughly 78% of which are singletons. Sample time point: cycle 4 day 1 (C4D1), after about 6 weeks of nivolumab. Brentuximab vedotin exposure varied, and every patient relapsed after autologous stem cell transplantation. Complete response, partial response or progressive disease constituted the best response categories observed. Study findings and constraints: Patients with an early start, nivolumab under 1 year after ASCT, were excluded.

This clone was counted a single time. Antigen specificity is unknown. The chain links TRBV7-3 to TRBJ2-1; possibly TRBD1 or TRBD2 for D (5 bases each). This clonotype was obtained from a human donor with classical Hodgkin lymphoma. The specimen was peripheral blood mononuclear cells (PBMCs), collected before the fourth cycle of nivolumab. The CDR3 coding sequence is TGTGCCAGCAGCTTCGAGGGGAATGAGCAGTTCTTC. Amino acid sequence: CASSFEGNEQFF.